The 2 T cell receptor beta chains listed next were all sequenced from one sample in a study of blood T cell repertoires in COVID-19. This table comes from immunoSEQ multiplex PCR, and its TCRdb copy is limited to in-frame clones, with some not included. The profile shows 250,000 to 300,000 clones, about 89% of them singletons. The sequenced material came from PBMCs or T cells enriched from blood (not recorded which). These receptors all come from a woman between 35 and 50 years old who had recovered from COVID-19.

The CDR3 sequence: CASSTQGVSGNTIYF. In DNA form, the CDR3 reads TGTGCCAGCAGCACCCAGGGGGTGTCTGGAAACACCATATATTTT. The rearrangement links TRBV9 to TRBJ1-3; 7 nucleotides line up with TRBD1. This CDR3 comprises 15 residues. Per the germline V gene, CDR1 is SGDLS and CDR2 is YYNGEE. V gave up 4 bases and J gave up 1 base; unmatched junction bases: 5.

The gene calls are TRBV5-4 and TRBJ1-1, with 7 positions matching TRBD1. This CDR3 spans 14 amino acids. The junction had 5 bases not matched to a gene; V was cut back by 6 bases and J by 0 bases. Looked up from germline, CDR1 is SGHNT and CDR2 is YYREEE (reference sequence). For the CDR3, the DNA is TGTGCCAGCACCCCGGGACAGTTGAACACTGAAGCTTTCTTT. It yields the protein CASTPGQLNTEAFF.